This TCR beta chain is from a study of blood T cells in healthy people across ages. At least 6.5 million PBMCs were isolated per sample. Trimming left V 0 bases short and J 5 bases short, with 16 bases between. This CDR3 comprises 16 residues. CDR1 LGHNA and CDR2 YNFKEQ come from the germline V gene. With a J-beta primer mix and a sample-barcoded 5' primer, a second PCR ran roughly 6 to 11 cycles. TCRdb ran MiXCR on the 5' RACE reads and lists one entry per CDR3 protein. The sample yields 1,100,000 or so distinct CDR3 sequences, 40% to 55% seen once. The source is a woman in her sixties in good health. This chain links TRBV4-2 with TRBJ1-2; D is uncertain. The specimen sequenced was blood. CDR3 in DNA: TGTGCCAGCAGCCAAGATAGGGCCATGGTGGGGTATGGCTACACCTTC. Its protein is CASSQDRAMVGYGYTF.